The 18 T cell receptor beta chains below come from one sample, sequenced in a study of cytomegalovirus exposure and HLA in healthy donors. 13 Jbeta primers and 60 Vbeta primers were used for the PCR. Sequencing was performed with immunoSEQ multiplex PCR; in TCRdb, only in-frame clones are kept and a portion is missing. The sample consists of 95,000 to 150,000 clones, approximately 82% of them appearing once. The sample comprised PBMCs. These TCRs come from a man aged 18 to 30 in good health and CMV-seropositive.

V usage is TRBV27 and J usage is TRBJ2-6; TRBD1 matches at 8 bases. The trim removed 5 bases at V and 2 bases at J, leaving 5 bases unmatched. The CDR3 covers 16 residues. Per germline, CDR1 MNHEY and CDR2 SMNVEV (reference sequence). This CDR3 reads CASSPLQGAGANVLTF. Here the CDR3 DNA reads TGTGCCAGCAGTCCTCTACAGGGGGCTGGGGCCAACGTCCTGACTTTC.

This clone occurred a few times. The rearrangement joins TRBV21-1 to TRBJ2-7; no DNA check was done on the table's D call, TRBD1. TRBV21-1 is shown as a pseudogene. This CDR3 region has 15 residues. CDR3 amino acids: CASSSPGQGTYEQYF. For the CDR3, the DNA is TGTGCCAGCAGCTCCCCGGGACAGGGGACCTACGAGCAGTACTTC.

V is TRBV6-5 and J is TRBJ2-1; 10 nucleotides line up with TRBD2. The J segment lost 6 bases and the V segment lost 5 bases, leaving 7 bases of the junction unmatched. Germline lookup yields CDR1 MNHEY and CDR2 SVGAGI. The CDR3 has 15 amino acids. DNA of the CDR3: TGTGCCAGCAGTGTAAGCGGGGGGGGATTCAATGAGCAGTTCTTC. As protein: CASSVSGGGFNEQFF.

This clone was recorded only once. The chain combines TRBV12-5 with TRBJ2-6; no clear D gene. Germline V lookup: CDR1 LGHNT, CDR2 FRNRAP. The CDR3 has 17 residues. With 2 bases removed from V and 0 bases from J, the gap between germline ends came to 11 bases. CDR3 DNA sequence: TGTGCTAGTGGTTTGACAAAATCCAACTCTGGGGCCAACGTCCTGACTTTC. It translates to CASGLTKSNSGANVLTF.

The J gene is TRBJ2-1, the V gene TRBV6-4; TRBD2 might be the D (7 bases). Trimming cost V 2 bases and J 5 bases, with 10 bases left between them. CDR1 and CDR2 from the germline V gene are MRHNA and SNTAGT. This CDR3 has 14 amino acids. Here the CDR3 reads CASSDGGGDNEQFF. As DNA, the CDR3 is TGTGCCAGCAGTGACGGCGGGGGCGACAATGAGCAGTTCTTC.

The gene calls are TRBV11-2 and TRBJ2-1; D perhaps matches TRBD2 (6 bases). Germline-derived CDR1 and CDR2 are SGHAT and FQNNGV. The CDR3 totals 14 residues. Trimming took off 5 bases at V and 3 bases at J, with 11 bases between the two ends. This chain's CDR3 is CASSPRGNYNEQFF. The CDR3 region has the DNA TGTGCCAGCAGCCCACGGGGGAACTACAATGAGCAGTTCTTC.

The V call is TRBV12-5, the J call TRBJ2-3; D possibly corresponds to TRBD1 (6 bases). The germline V gene has CDR1 LGHNT and CDR2 FRNRAP. This CDR3 spans 15 amino acids. The V end was cut by 0 bases, the J end by 3 bases, with 10 bases between. CDR3 sequence: CASGLVTGNTDTQYF. CDR3 sequence (DNA): TGTGCTAGTGGTTTGGTTACAGGGAATACAGATACGCAGTATTTT.

The rearrangement links TRBV6-1 to TRBJ1-2; 7 positions match TRBD1. This CDR3 is built from 13 residues. Losses at the gene ends were 6 bases for V and 7 bases for J; bases not matched to a gene: 8. CDR1 is MNHNS and CDR2 is SASEGT in the germline V gene. DNA of the CDR3: TGTGCCAGCAGATTTACAGGGGTGGCTGGCTACACCTTC. It is translated as CASRFTGVAGYTF.

The V and J genes are TRBV7-9 and TRBJ2-7; no clear D gene. The V end was cut by 1 base, the J end by 2 bases, with 9 bases between. The CDR3 totals 14 residues. Germline loops: CDR1 SEHNR, CDR2 FQNEAQ (reference sequence). The CDR3 DNA is TGTGCCAGCAGCTTAGGTTTTAGCCCCTACGAGCAGTACTTC. It yields the protein CASSLGFSPYEQYF.

In this sample, this clone turned up once. The V call is TRBV5-4, the J call TRBJ1-1, with D perhaps matching TRBD1 (6 bases). The CDR3 loop spans 13 amino acids. V was pared by 4 bases and J by 3 bases, with 10 bases between. Per germline, CDR1 SGHNT and CDR2 YYREEE (reference sequence). The CDR3 spells CASSPDRYTEAFF. The CDR3 coding sequence is TGTGCCAGCAGCCCGGACAGATACACTGAAGCTTTCTTT.

This rearrangement joins TRBV6-6 to TRBJ2-4; TRBD1 is a possible D gene (5 bases). This CDR3 contains 15 residues. Deletions cut 6 bases from V and 6 bases from J, with 18 bases between. Germline assignment: CDR1 MNHNY and CDR2 SVGAGI (reference sequence). The CDR3 loop reads CASSPGFTERNIQYF. In DNA, the CDR3 is TGTGCCAGCAGCCCAGGGTTTACGGAGAGAAACATTCAGTACTTC.

The chain uses TRBV7-9 and TRBJ1-2; a weak D match, TRBD1 (5 bases). Trimming removed 5 bases at V and 0 bases at J, with 7 bases between. This CDR3 is 13 amino acids long. Germline V gene lookup returns CDR1 SEHNR and CDR2 FQNEAQ (reference sequence). DNA for the CDR3: TGTGCCAGCAGCGACAGAGCTAACTATGGCTACACCTTC. Its protein is CASSDRANYGYTF.

DNA of the CDR3: TGCAGTCCAAGGGGGGGTTACGAGCAGTACTTC. This encodes CSPRGGYEQYF. The chain combines TRBV20-1 with TRBJ2-5, with D maybe TRBD2 (7 bases). The last part of the DNA fits TRBJ2-7 better; the J call may be wrong. CDR3 length: 11 residues. Germline CDR1 DFQATT, CDR2 SNEGSKA (reference sequence).

A single count supports this clone. The chain joins TRBV7-9 to TRBJ2-7; TRBD1 agrees at 10 bases. The length of the CDR3 is 16 residues. Germline lookup yields CDR1 SEHNR and CDR2 FQNEAQ (reference sequence). The ends lost 5 bases at V and 3 bases at J; junction bases unmatched: 10. CDR3 coding DNA: TGTGCCAGCAGCCCCTCCGGGACAGGGGAGGGCTACGAGCAGTACTTC. This gives the protein CASSPSGTGEGYEQYF.

This clone was detected only once. This sequence joins TRBV6-1 and TRBJ2-4; no clear D gene. Germline CDR1 reads MNHNS; CDR2 reads SASEGT. The CDR3 has 16 residues. The V end lost 0 bases, the J end lost 7 bases, and 16 bases lay between the germline ends. The CDR3 sequence is CASSEAQSTLRNIQYF. CDR3 DNA sequence: TGTGCCAGCAGTGAAGCGCAGTCTACACTGCGGAACATTCAGTACTTC.

There are a few counts of this clone. This chain connects TRBV7-9 to TRBJ2-7; a possible D gene is TRBD2 (5 bases). V lost 2 bases, J lost 0 bases, and 11 bases lay in between. CDR3 length equals 15 residues. From germline, CDR1 is SEHNR and CDR2 FQNEAQ (reference sequence). The CDR3 protein is CASSLSEGFSYEQYF. DNA for the CDR3: TGTGCCAGCAGCTTAAGTGAGGGATTCTCCTACGAGCAGTACTTC.

The V gene is TRBV5-6, the J gene TRBJ1-1; a possible D gene is TRBD1 (5 bases). The CDR3 length is 11 residues. The germline V and J ends were trimmed by 4 bases and 7 bases, with 8 bases remaining between them. In germline, CDR1 is SGHDT, CDR2 YYEEEE. The CDR3 spells CASSQDSEAFF. The CDR3 coding sequence is TGTGCCAGCAGCCAAGACAGTGAAGCTTTCTTT. Supplemented by reference TRBV5-6 and TRBJ1-1, the full variable domain reads DAGVTQSPTHLIKTRGQQVTLRCSPKSGHDTVSWYQQALGQGPQFIFQYYEEEERQRGNFPDRFSGHQFPNYSSELNVNALLLGDSALYLCASSQDSEAFFGQGTRLTVV.

The chain uses TRBV7-9 and TRBJ2-3; 7 bases match TRBD2. J gave up 3 bases and V 5 bases, and 11 bases lay outside the gene matches. Germline CDR1 reads SEHNR; CDR2 reads FQNEAQ (reference sequence). CDR3 length equals 16 residues. For the CDR3, the DNA is TGTGCCAGCAGCCCCCCCTGGGTGGGGGGGACAGATACGCAGTATTTT. It specifies CASSPPWVGGTDTQYF.